This T cell receptor (beta chain) was sequenced for a study of T cells in tumors after PD-1 blockade. Overall study: On average, tumor samples gave tens of thousands of TCR templates and 6,000 to 7,500 unique clonotypes. Study findings and constraints: Approximately 41% of tumor TCR clonotypes were also found in blood. Clonal replacement appeared only between pre- and post-treatment samples.

This clone was counted between two and nine times. What it recognizes is unknown. The germline CDR1 and CDR2 sequences are MNHEY and SMNVEV (reference sequence). The CDR3 runs to 16 residues. V dropped 5 bases and J dropped 3; count of bases not matched to a gene: 12. TCRdb's copy holds only in-frame clones and misses some; the assay was immunoSEQ multiplex PCR. The sample includes 2,400 or so clones, around 69% of them seen just once. This sample comprised tumor tissue, obtained after anti-PD-1 treatment. V gene TRBV27 combines with J gene TRBJ2-7; 8 bases fit TRBD2. This TCR was sampled from a human donor with basal cell carcinoma. CDR3 DNA: TGTGCCAGCAGTCCATCCTCCGGGACTAGGGACTACGAGCAGTACTTC. It codes for CASSPSSGTRDYEQYF.